The next 18 T cell receptor beta chains were all read from a single sample in a study of PD-L1 blockade in urothelial cancer. Repertoires were generated with immunoSEQ multiplex PCR, while TCRdb's copy carries only in-frame clones and drops some. The top ten clones hold 12% to 15% of a sample with around 41,000 clones, 88% of them seen once. The source was PBMCs, collected around atezolizumab (anti-PD-L1) treatment. Every receptor here comes from a woman in her fifties or sixties with urothelial cancer.

The rearrangement links TRBV20-1 to TRBJ1-2, with D hard to call. The germline CDR1 and CDR2 sequences are DFQATT and SNEGSKA (reference sequence). The CDR3 has 10 residues. Deletions cut 6 bases from V and 8 bases from J, with 10 bases between. The chain's CDR3 is CSASARGYTF. CDR3 in DNA: TGCAGTGCCTCTGCCAGGGGCTACACCTTC.

The genes are TRBV5-6 and TRBJ2-7, with TRBD2 identical over 9 bases. This CDR3 has 14 residues. CDR1 and CDR2 (germline): SGHDT, YYEEEE. The J segment lost 7 bases and the V segment lost 4 bases, leaving 9 bases of the junction unmatched. Written as DNA, the CDR3 is TGTGCCAGCAGCATTCTAGCGGGAAGTCAAGAGCAGTACTTC. The encoded protein is CASSILAGSQEQYF.

The CDR3 bases are TGTGCCAGCAGCAAAGCCAGTCCCGGGACAGGGTCTAGTGAAAAACTGTTTTTT. Translating it yields CASSKASPGTGSSEKLFF. The chain has TRBV21-1 and TRBJ1-4; the D call of TRBD1 is as the table states it, not checked on the DNA. TRBV21-1 constitutes a pseudogene. CDR3 length: 18 amino acids.

V and J are TRBV6-6 and TRBJ1-4, with a tentative D call TRBD1 (5 bases). Germline V gene data show CDR1 as MNHNY and CDR2 as SVGAGI (reference sequence). The CDR3 loop spans 16 amino acids. V lost 0 bases, J lost 7 bases, and 15 bases lay in between. In DNA form, the CDR3 reads TGTGCCAGCAGTTACTCGTCGAAGGGGATGGGTGAAAAACTGTTTTTT. Amino acids: CASSYSSKGMGEKLFF.

The chain links TRBV5-1 to TRBJ2-7; possible D gene TRBD2, 6 bases. The germline V gene has CDR1 SGHRS and CDR2 YFSETQ. The V end was cut by 2 bases, the J end by 3 bases, with 9 bases between. CDR3 length equals 13 residues. DNA for the CDR3: TGCGCCAGCAGCTTATCCGGGGGCTACGAGCAGTACTTC. Translating gives CASSLSGGYEQYF.

The chain has TRBV4-1 and TRBJ2-7; TRBD1 matches 7 bases. The CDR3 extends over 16 amino acids. The germline V gene encodes CDR1 MGHRA and CDR2 YSYEKL. V lost 1 base to trimming and J lost 1 base; unmatched junction nucleotides: 7. CDR3 region: CASSQVLRDSSYEQYF. The CDR3 nucleotides read TGCGCCAGCAGCCAAGTATTAAGGGACAGTTCCTACGAGCAGTACTTC.

The chain couples TRBV2 to TRBJ1-2; 8 nucleotides line up with TRBD1. The V gene's germline CDR1 is SNHLY and CDR2 FYNNEI. CDR3 length equals 14 residues. V lost 7 bases to trimming and J lost 4 bases; unmatched junction nucleotides: 8. DNA of the CDR3: TGTGCCAGCATCCGGACAGGGAAAGGCTATGGCTACACCTTC. It specifies CASIRTGKGYGYTF.

The chain employs TRBV11-1 and TRBJ2-3; D uncertain. Germline V CDR1 and CDR2: SGHAT, FQDESV (reference sequence). The CDR3 is 15 amino acids. V was cut by 0 bases and J by 0 bases, with 7 bases left in between. CDR3 in DNA: TGTGCCAGCAGCTTAGCGGTGCAGAGCACAGATACGCAGTATTTT. Encoded protein: CASSLAVQSTDTQYF.

The V and J genes are TRBV10-2 and TRBJ2-3; D not certain. The germline CDR1 and CDR2 sequences are WSHSY and SAAADI. The CDR3 is 14 amino acids. V dropped 5 bases and J dropped 5 bases, with 14 bases sitting between them. CDR3 DNA: TGCGCCAGCAGTCCCCCCGGTTTGCAAGATACGCAGTATTTT. Translating gives CASSPPGLQDTQYF.

The chain links TRBV7-8 to TRBJ2-5, with TRBD1 matching 9 bases. J was trimmed by 4 bases and V by 5 bases; bases with no gene match: 11. The length of the CDR3 is 16 residues. Germline V gene lookup returns CDR1 SGHVS and CDR2 FQNEAQ. The CDR3 nucleotides are TGTGCCAGCAGCGAAACCGGGACAGGGAGTGTAGAGACCCAGTACTTC. Translated: CASSETGTGSVETQYF.

The gene calls are TRBV7-7 and TRBJ1-4; 7 bases agree with TRBD1. The germline gives CDR1 SSHAT, CDR2 FNYEAQ (reference sequence). This CDR3 spans 16 amino acids. V shed 1 base, J shed 7 bases, and the junction held 9 bases outside the gene matches. Written as DNA, the CDR3 is TGTGCCAGCAGCTTAGGGGCGACAGGGAGCTCTGAAAAACTGTTTTTT. Translated: CASSLGATGSSEKLFF.

This chain joins TRBV5-1 and TRBJ1-2; 8 nucleotides line up with TRBD1. After removal of 3 bases from V and 4 bases from J, the junction contained 5 bases not matched to a gene. The CDR3 spans 14 residues. Germline values: CDR1 SGHRS, CDR2 YFSETQ. The CDR3 is CASSSGTGFYGYTF. CDR3 coding DNA: TGCGCCAGCAGCTCCGGGACAGGCTTCTATGGCTACACCTTC.

This clone was detected once. This sequence joins TRBV15 and TRBJ2-2; D might be TRBD2 (5 bases). The CDR3 extends over 14 amino acids. Trimming pared 6 bases from V and 1 base from J, leaving 9 bases between. Germline assignment: CDR1 LNHNV and CDR2 YYDKDF (reference sequence). CDR3 amino acids: CATSFRENTGELFF. The CDR3, as DNA: TGTGCCACCAGTTTTCGGGAGAACACCGGGGAGCTGTTTTTT.

The chain joins TRBV10-1 to TRBJ2-1, with D maybe TRBD1 (6 bases). In germline, CDR1 is WNHNN, CDR2 SYGVQD (reference sequence). This CDR3 has 11 amino acids. With 3 bases removed from V and 12 bases from J, the gap between germline ends came to 9 bases. The CDR3 bases are TGCGCCAGCAGTGAAGGGGGTTGGCAGTTCTTC. It yields the protein CASSEGGWQFF.

The chain recombines TRBV15 with TRBJ2-7; 9 bases are shared with TRBD2. The CDR3 is 17 amino acids. J was trimmed by 1 base and V by 0 bases; bases with no gene match: 7. Germline CDR1 and CDR2: LNHNV and YYDKDF (reference sequence). CDR3: CATSRDWGRGGSYEQYF. DNA of the CDR3: TGTGCCACCAGCAGAGATTGGGGGCGGGGGGGGTCCTACGAGCAGTACTTC.

This chain joins TRBV28 and TRBJ1-2, with 7 bases fitting TRBD1. The CDR3 runs to 14 residues. The trim removed 7 bases at V and 4 bases at J, leaving 9 bases unmatched. Germline CDR1 and CDR2: MDHEN and SYDVKM. The CDR3 protein is CASTNRGLSYGYTF. The CDR3 nucleotides are TGTGCCAGCACTAACAGGGGCCTCTCCTATGGCTACACCTTC.

J is TRBJ1-4 and V is TRBV25-1; tentatively, D is TRBD1 (5 bases). Germline-derived CDR1 and CDR2 are MGHDK and SYGVNS. The CDR3 is made up of 15 amino acids. The ends were cut back, 1 base at V and 8 bases at J, with 14 bases in the middle. For the CDR3, the DNA is TGTGCCAGCAGTGAATTCGGCCAAAAGGGGGAAAAACTGTTTTTT. It encodes CASSEFGQKGEKLFF.

This clone was recorded only once. The rearrangement uses TRBV5-1 and TRBJ1-2; D is ambiguous. There are 11 residues in the CDR3. CDR1 SGHRS and CDR2 YFSETQ come from the germline V gene. With 2 bases removed from V and 7 bases from J, the gap between germline ends came to 6 bases. The CDR3 is CASSFRGGYTF. The CDR3 DNA reads as TGCGCCAGCAGCTTTCGGGGTGGCTACACCTTC.